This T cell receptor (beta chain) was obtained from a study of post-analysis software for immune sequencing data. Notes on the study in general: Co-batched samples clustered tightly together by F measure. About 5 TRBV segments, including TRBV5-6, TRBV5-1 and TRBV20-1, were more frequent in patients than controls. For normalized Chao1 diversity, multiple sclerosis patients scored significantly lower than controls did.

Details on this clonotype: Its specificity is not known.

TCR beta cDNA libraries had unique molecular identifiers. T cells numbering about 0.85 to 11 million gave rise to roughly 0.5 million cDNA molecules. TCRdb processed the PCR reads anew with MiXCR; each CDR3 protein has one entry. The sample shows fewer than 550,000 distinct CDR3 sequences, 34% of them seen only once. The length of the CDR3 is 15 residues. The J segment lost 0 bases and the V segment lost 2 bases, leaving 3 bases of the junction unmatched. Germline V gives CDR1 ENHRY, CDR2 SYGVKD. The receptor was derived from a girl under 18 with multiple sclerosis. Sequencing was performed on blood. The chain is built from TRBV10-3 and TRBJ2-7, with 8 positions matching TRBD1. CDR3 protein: CAISEPGTGSYEQYF. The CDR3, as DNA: TGTGCCATCAGTGAGCCAGGGACAGGCTCCTACGAGCAGTACTTC.